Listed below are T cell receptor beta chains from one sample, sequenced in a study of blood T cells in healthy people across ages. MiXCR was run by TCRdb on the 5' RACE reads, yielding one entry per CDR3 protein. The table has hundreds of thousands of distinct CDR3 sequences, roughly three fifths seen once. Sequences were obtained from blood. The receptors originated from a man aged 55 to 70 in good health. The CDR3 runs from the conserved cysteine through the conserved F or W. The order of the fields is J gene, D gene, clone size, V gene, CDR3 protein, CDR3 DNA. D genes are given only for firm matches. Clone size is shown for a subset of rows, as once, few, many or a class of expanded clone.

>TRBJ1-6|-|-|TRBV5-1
CASSLDNPYNSPLHF
TGCGCCAGCAGCTTGGACAACCCGTATAATTCACCCCTCCACTTT
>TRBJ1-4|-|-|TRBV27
CASSLIGYEKLFF
TGTGCCAGTAGTTTAATTGGTTATGAAAAACTGTTTTTT
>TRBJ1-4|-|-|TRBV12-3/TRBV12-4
CASSPSTEPGEKLFF
TGTGCCAGCAGTCCCTCGACGGAGCCGGGCGAAAAACTGTTTTTT
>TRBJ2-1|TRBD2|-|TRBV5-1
CASSEGLGNEQFF
TGCGCCAGCAGCGAGGGACTAGGCAATGAGCAGTTCTTC
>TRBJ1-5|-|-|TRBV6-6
CASRQTWGNSDQPQHF
TGTGCCAGCAGACAGACATGGGGAAATAGCGATCAGCCCCAGCATTTT
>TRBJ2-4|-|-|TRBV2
CASSRRGAGAKNIQYF
TGTGCCAGCTCCCGAAGGGGGGCTGGAGCCAAAAACATTCAGTACTTC
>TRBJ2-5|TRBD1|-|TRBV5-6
CASSSGTGGSVQYF
TGTGCCAGCAGCTCCGGGACAGGGGGTTCCGTGCAGTACTTC
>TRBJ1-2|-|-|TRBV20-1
CSARALDPGNYGYTF
TGCAGTGCTAGAGCCCTCGACCCGGGTAACTATGGCTACACCTTC
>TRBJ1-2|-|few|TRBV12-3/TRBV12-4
CASSLASGAGGYGYTF
TGTGCCAGCAGTTTAGCGTCCGGTGCGGGGGGATATGGCTACACCTTC
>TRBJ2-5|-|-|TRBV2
CASSGEGMKYF
TGTGCCAGCTCCGGAGAAGGTATGAAGTACTTC
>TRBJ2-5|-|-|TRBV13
CASAGQQETQYF
TGTGCCAGCGCTGGACAGCAAGAGACCCAGTACTTC
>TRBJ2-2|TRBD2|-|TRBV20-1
CSAPATSGGVVGELFF
TGCAGTGCCCCAGCGACTAGCGGGGGCGTTGTGGGCGAGCTGTTTTTT
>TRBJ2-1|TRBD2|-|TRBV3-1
CASSPPAGGPHEQFF
TGTGCCAGCAGCCCCCCAGCGGGGGGGCCCCATGAGCAGTTCTTC
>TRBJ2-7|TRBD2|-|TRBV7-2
CASSPSGGTYNEQYF
TGTGCCAGCAGCCCTAGCGGGGGGACGTACAATGAGCAGTACTTC
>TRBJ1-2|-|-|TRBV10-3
CATEGSNYGYTF
TGTGCCACCGAGGGATCTAACTATGGCTACACCTTC
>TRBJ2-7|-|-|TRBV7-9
CASSLGGSNNNEQYF
TGTGCCAGCAGCTTAGGAGGCAGTAACAACAATGAGCAGTACTTC
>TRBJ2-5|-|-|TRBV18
CASSPDWRGETQYF
TGTGCCAGCTCACCCGACTGGCGGGGAGAGACCCAGTACTTC
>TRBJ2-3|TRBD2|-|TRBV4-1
CASSQERGALDTQYF
TGCGCCAGCAGCCAAGAGCGGGGGGCCTTAGATACGCAGTATTTT
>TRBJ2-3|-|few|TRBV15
CATSRDSPHTQYF
TGTGCCACCAGCAGAGATTCACCACATACGCAGTATTTT
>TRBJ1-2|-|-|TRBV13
CASSLGPVSGYTF
TGTGCCAGCAGCTTAGGACCGGTGTCTGGCTACACCTTC
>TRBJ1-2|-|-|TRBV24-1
CATSDPFGYTF
TGTGCCACCAGTGACCCGTTTGGCTACACCTTC
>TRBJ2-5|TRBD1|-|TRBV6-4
CAASRRGQETQYF
TGTGCCGCATCTCGCAGGGGGCAAGAGACCCAGTACTTT
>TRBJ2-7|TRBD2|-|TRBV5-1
CASSSGGGTASYEQYF
TGCGCCAGCAGCTCGGGCGGGGGGACGGCGTCCTACGAGCAGTACTTC
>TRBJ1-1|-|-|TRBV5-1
CASSPSGPNSPGEAFF
TGCGCCAGCAGCCCCTCAGGGCCCAATTCCCCTGGTGAAGCTTTCTTT
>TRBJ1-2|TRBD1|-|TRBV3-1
CASSQGRRDSGVDGYTF
TGTGCCAGCAGCCAAGGCCGACGGGACAGCGGGGTGGATGGCTACACCTTC
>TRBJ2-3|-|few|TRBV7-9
CASSLTTGPDTQYF
TGTGCCAGCAGCTTAACAACAGGACCCGATACGCAGTATTTT
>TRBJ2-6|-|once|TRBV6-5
CASKAGIGSGANVLTF
TGTGCCAGCAAGGCGGGGATAGGCTCTGGGGCCAACGTCCTGACTTTC
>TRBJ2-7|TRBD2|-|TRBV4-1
CASSQDIPPRGNHYEQYF
TGCGCCAGCAGCCAAGATATCCCTCCGCGGGGGAACCACTACGAGCAGTACTTC
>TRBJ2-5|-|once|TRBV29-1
CSVRREGGQTQNF
TGCAGCGTTAGACGTGAGGGGGGACAGACCCAGAACTTC
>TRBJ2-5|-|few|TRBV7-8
CASSPLDRTWGETQYF
TGTGCCAGCAGTCCCTTAGACAGAACCTGGGGAGAGACCCAGTACTTC
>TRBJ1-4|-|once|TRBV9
CASSEGGGNEKLFF
TGTGCCAGCAGCGAGGGAGGCGGGAATGAAAAACTGTTTTTT
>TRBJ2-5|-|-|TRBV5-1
CASSAEGETQYF
TGCGCCAGCAGTGCTGAGGGGGAGACCCAGTACTTC
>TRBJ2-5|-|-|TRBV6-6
CASFARRGETQYF
TGTGCCAGCTTTGCAAGGCGAGGAGAGACCCAGTACTTC
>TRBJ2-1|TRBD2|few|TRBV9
CASSVVSGSYNEQFF
TGTGCCAGCAGCGTAGTTAGCGGGAGCTACAATGAGCAGTTCTTC
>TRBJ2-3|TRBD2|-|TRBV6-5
CASSYSRTSGGADTQYF
TGTGCCAGCAGTTACTCTCGGACTAGCGGGGGGGCAGATACGCAGTATTTT
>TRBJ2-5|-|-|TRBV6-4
CASTLLKIQETQYF
TGTGCCAGCACTTTATTGAAGATCCAAGAGACCCAGTACTTC
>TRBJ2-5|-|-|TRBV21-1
CASSKYRGTQYF
TGTGCCAGCAGCAAATATCGAGGGACCCAGTACTTC
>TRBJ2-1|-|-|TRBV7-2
CASSSPTGLAYNEQFF
TGTGCCAGCAGCTCACCGACAGGACTAGCCTACAATGAGCAGTTCTTC
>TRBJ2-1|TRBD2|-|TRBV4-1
CASSPGLAGGNPNEQFF
TGCGCCAGCAGCCCGGGACTAGCGGGGGGTAATCCCAATGAGCAGTTCTTC
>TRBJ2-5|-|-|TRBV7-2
CASSPTGTGVGETQYF
TGTGCCAGCAGCCCCACCGGGACGGGGGTAGGAGAGACCCAGTACTTC
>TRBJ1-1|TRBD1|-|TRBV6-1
CASSEVQGRTEAFF
TGTGCCAGCAGTGAAGTACAGGGGAGGACTGAAGCTTTCTTT
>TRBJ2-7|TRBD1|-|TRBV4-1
CASSREGTGWQYF
TGCGCCAGCAGCCGGGAGGGGACAGGGTGGCAGTACTTC
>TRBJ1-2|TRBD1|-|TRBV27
CASSPRQGRSYTF
TGTGCCAGCAGTCCGAGACAGGGAAGGAGCTACACCTTC
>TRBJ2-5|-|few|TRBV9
CASSNPGETQYF
TGTGCCAGCAGCAACCCCGGGGAGACCCAGTACTTC
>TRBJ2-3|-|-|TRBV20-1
CSARVSEGTDTQYF
TGCAGTGCTAGGGTTAGCGAGGGGACAGATACGCAGTATTTT
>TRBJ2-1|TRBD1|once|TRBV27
CASSPEGADYNEQFF
TGTGCCAGCAGTCCCGAGGGGGCGGACTACAATGAGCAGTTCTTC